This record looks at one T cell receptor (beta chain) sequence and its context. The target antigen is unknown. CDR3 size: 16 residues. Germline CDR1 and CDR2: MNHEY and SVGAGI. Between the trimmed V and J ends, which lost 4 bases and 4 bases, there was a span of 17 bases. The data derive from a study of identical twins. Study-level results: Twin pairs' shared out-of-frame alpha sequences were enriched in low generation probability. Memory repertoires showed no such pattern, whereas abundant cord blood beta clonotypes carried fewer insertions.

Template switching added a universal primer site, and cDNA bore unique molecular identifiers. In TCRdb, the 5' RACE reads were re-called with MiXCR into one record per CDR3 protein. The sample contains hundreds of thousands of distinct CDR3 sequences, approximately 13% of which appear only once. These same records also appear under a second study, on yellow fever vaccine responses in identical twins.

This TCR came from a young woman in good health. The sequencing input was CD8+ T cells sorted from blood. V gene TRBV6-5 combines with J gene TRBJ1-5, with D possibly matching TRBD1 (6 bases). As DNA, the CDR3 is TGTGCCAGCAGTTCCCGTAGCGACAGGCTAAATCAGCCCCAGCATTTT. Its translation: CASSSRSDRLNQPQHF.